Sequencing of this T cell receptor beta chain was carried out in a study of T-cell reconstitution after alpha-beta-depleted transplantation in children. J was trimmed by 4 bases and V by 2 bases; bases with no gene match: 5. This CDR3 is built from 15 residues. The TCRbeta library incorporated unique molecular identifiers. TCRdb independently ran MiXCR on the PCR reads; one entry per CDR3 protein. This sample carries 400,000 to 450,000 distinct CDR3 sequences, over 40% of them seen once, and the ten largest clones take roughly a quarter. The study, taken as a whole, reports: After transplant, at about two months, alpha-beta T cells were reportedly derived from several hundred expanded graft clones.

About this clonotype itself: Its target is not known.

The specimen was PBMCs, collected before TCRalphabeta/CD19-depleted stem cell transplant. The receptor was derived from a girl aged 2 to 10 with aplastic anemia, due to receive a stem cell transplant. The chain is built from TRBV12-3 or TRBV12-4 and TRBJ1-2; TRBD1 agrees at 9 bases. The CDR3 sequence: CASSLLGTGSYGYTF. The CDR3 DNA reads TGTGCCAGCAGTTTATTGGGGACAGGGTCCTATGGCTACACCTTC.